The 19 T cell receptor beta chains presented below share a single source sample, sequenced in a study of T-cell memory formation after mild COVID-19. TCRdb recomputed calls from the 5' RACE reads with MiXCR, one row per CDR3 protein. In the table there are some 150,000 distinct CDR3 sequences, less than 20% of which are singletons. Sequencing input: PBMCs or a T cell subset sorted from them (not recorded which). These receptors were obtained from an adult woman who had mild COVID-19 (a few samples of this study predate the infection). Cell type and time point are not known.

The J gene is TRBJ2-3, the V gene TRBV10-3; 8 bases match TRBD1. CDR1 ENHRY and CDR2 SYGVKD come from the germline V gene. The CDR3 length is 15 residues. The J segment lost 2 bases and the V segment lost 6 bases, leaving 7 bases of the junction unmatched. For the CDR3, the DNA is TGTGCCATCAGCCAGGGGGCTAGTTTCACAGATACGCAGTATTTT. Protein product: CAISQGASFTDTQYF.

This clonotype was detected a few times. This CDR3 is CASSPPGIETQYF. CDR3 nucleotides: TGTGCCAGCTCACCACCGGGGATCGAGACCCAGTACTTC. The rearrangement links TRBV18 to TRBJ2-5; D not certain. The CDR3 contains 13 residues. Per germline, CDR1 KGHSH and CDR2 LQKENI. The V end lost 0 bases, the J end lost 5 bases, and 7 bases lay between the germline ends. Full variable domain (outside the CDR3, taken from reference TRBV18 and TRBJ2-5): NAGVMQNPRHLVRRRGQEARLRCSPMKGHSHVYWYRQLPEEGLKFMVYLQKENIIDESGMPKERFSAEFPKEGPSILRIQQVVRGDSAAYFCASSPPGIETQYFGPGTRLLVL.

The gene calls are TRBV20-1 and TRBJ2-2, with D possibly matching TRBD2 (5 bases). This CDR3 has 14 amino acids. Trimming removed 7 bases from V and 0 bases from J, with 12 bases in between. CDR1 and CDR2 (germline): DFQATT, SNEGSKA (reference sequence). Written as DNA, the CDR3 is TGCAGTGTCGGACTCAAGGCGAACACCGGGGAGCTGTTTTTT. This sequence encodes CSVGLKANTGELFF.

This clonotype has a single count. The chain employs TRBV7-8 and TRBJ1-2, with D perhaps matching TRBD1 (5 bases). The length of the CDR3 is 14 residues. Germline-derived CDR1 and CDR2 are SGHVS and FQNEAQ. V dropped 6 bases and J dropped 2 bases, with 13 bases sitting between them. The CDR3 protein is CASSPGARNYGYTF. CDR3 nucleotides: TGTGCCAGCAGTCCCGGGGCCAGGAACTATGGCTACACCTTC.

J is TRBJ2-6 and V is TRBV12-3 or TRBV12-4, with D perhaps matching TRBD1 (5 bases). The CDR3 runs 14 residues. The V end was cut by 6 bases, the J end by 4 bases, with 10 bases between. The CDR3 spells CASRDRQGANVLTF. CDR3 sequence (DNA): TGTGCCAGCAGAGATCGACAGGGGGCCAACGTCCTGACTTTC.

In this sample, this clonotype turned up a few times. V and J are TRBV19 and TRBJ1-1; 9 bases agree with TRBD1. After removal of 8 bases from V and 3 bases from J, the junction contained 13 bases not matched to a gene. This CDR3 has 16 amino acids. Per germline, CDR1 LNHDA and CDR2 SQIVND (reference sequence). This chain's CDR3 is CASQLKSQGADTEAFF. In nucleotides, the CDR3 is TGTGCCAGTCAACTCAAATCACAGGGGGCGGACACTGAAGCTTTCTTT.

The V and J genes are TRBV7-2 and TRBJ2-6; TRBD2 matches at 7 bases. There are 18 residues in the CDR3. Looked up from germline, CDR1 is SGHTA and CDR2 is FQGNSA. V dropped 5 bases and J dropped 0; count of bases not matched to a gene: 10. The CDR3 reads CASSLRGVRSSGANVLTF. CDR3 nucleotide sequence: TGTGCCAGCAGCCTACGGGGGGTGAGGAGCTCTGGGGCCAACGTCCTGACTTTC.

This clonotype was detected only a few times. V is TRBV21-1 and J is TRBJ2-1; TRBD2 was called by the table and not checked on the DNA. TRBV21-1 is deemed a pseudogene. The CDR3 runs 17 residues. In nucleotides, the CDR3 is TGTGCCAGCAGCAAGGGACTAGCGGGGGCGTTATTGAATGAGCAGTTCTTC. Translation gives CASSKGLAGALLNEQFF.

J is TRBJ1-1 and V is TRBV20-1; weak D call: TRBD1 (5 bases). Germline CDR1 is DFQATT and CDR2 is SNEGSKA (reference sequence). CDR3 size: 12 residues. The V end lost 7 bases, the J end lost 2 bases, and 11 bases lay between the germline ends. CDR3 bases: TGCAGTGTTCGACAGACTAACACTGAAGCTTTCTTT. Its translation: CSVRQTNTEAFF.

The chain has TRBV4-1 and TRBJ2-1; D is perhaps TRBD2 (5 bases). Per germline, CDR1 MGHRA and CDR2 YSYEKL. The CDR3 is made up of 16 amino acids. The V end lost 1 base, the J end lost 0 bases, and 10 bases lay between the germline ends. The CDR3 DNA is TGCGCCAGCAGCCAAGCAAATCGGGGCTCCTACAATGAGCAGTTCTTC. It yields the protein CASSQANRGSYNEQFF.

The rearrangement uses TRBV10-3 and TRBJ2-3, with 16 bases that match TRBD2. From germline, CDR1 is ENHRY and CDR2 SYGVKD. The CDR3 length is 18 residues. Trimming took 5 bases from V and 1 from J; bases not matched to a gene: 6. CDR3 residues: CAISLGLAGGPGTDTQYF. DNA for the CDR3: TGTGCCATCAGTCTGGGACTAGCGGGGGGGCCGGGCACAGATACGCAGTATTTT.

The chain uses TRBV6-5 and TRBJ2-7, with 10 positions matching TRBD1. The length of the CDR3 is 16 residues. Germline V gene lookup returns CDR1 MNHEY and CDR2 SVGAGI. V lost 11 bases, J lost 7 bases, and 20 bases stayed unmatched. CDR3 nucleotides: TGTGCCTCCTCTAGGGGGACAGGGGCCTTCCCGAGGGAGCAGTACTTC. Translation gives CASSRGTGAFPREQYF.

This chain uses TRBV2 with TRBJ1-5; 7 bases align to TRBD1. Unmatched junction bases numbered 8, after V lost 0 bases and J lost 6 bases. The CDR3 is 16 residues long. In germline, CDR1 is SNHLY, CDR2 FYNNEI. The CDR3: CASSEARARGTQPQHF. CDR3 nucleotides: TGTGCCAGCAGTGAAGCCAGGGCCAGGGGGACTCAGCCCCAGCATTTT.

This clonotype came up a few times. CDR3 DNA sequence: TGCAGTGCTAGAATTTCCGGGAGGGGATACAATGAGCAGTTCTTC. This gives the protein CSARISGRGYNEQFF. The rearrangement joins TRBV20-1 to TRBJ2-1, with TRBD2 matching over 8 bases. Trimming removed 2 bases from V and 4 bases from J; junction bases left unmatched: 7. Per the germline V gene, CDR1 is DFQATT and CDR2 is SNEGSKA (reference sequence). The CDR3 has 15 residues.

This clonotype occurred a few times. This sequence joins TRBV18 and TRBJ2-3; tentative D call: TRBD1 (6 bases). The CDR3 runs to 15 residues. The V end was cut by 3 bases, the J end by 1 base, with 11 bases between. Looked up from germline, CDR1 is KGHSH and CDR2 is LQKENI. CDR3 in DNA: TGTGCCAGCTCACCCTCGGACAGCCGCACAGATACGCAGTATTTT. Its translation: CASSPSDSRTDTQYF.

This clonotype was recorded a few times. This chain connects TRBV5-1 to TRBJ2-7; possibly TRBD1 or TRBD2 for D (6 bases each). Trimming stripped 2 bases from V and 4 bases from J, with 13 bases between. Germline CDR1 is SGHRS and CDR2 is YFSETQ. The CDR3 totals 14 residues. CDR3 sequence reads: CASSLEKGGYEQYF. The CDR3 DNA reads as TGCGCCAGCAGCTTAGAGAAGGGGGGATACGAGCAGTACTTC.

This clonotype was counted a few times. The rearrangement joins TRBV24-1 to TRBJ2-5, with 7 bases identical to TRBD1. Germline values: CDR1 KGHDR, CDR2 SFDVKD. The CDR3 covers 14 residues. V gave up 4 bases and J gave up 7 bases; unmatched junction bases: 8. CDR3 sequence (DNA): TGTGCCACCAGTGACCATACAGGGGCAGCGACCCAGTACTTC. Protein sequence: CATSDHTGAATQYF.

The CDR3 bases are TGTGCCAGAAGCTTGGTGACTCTGGAGACCCAGTACTTC. This sequence encodes CARSLVTLETQYF. The rearrangement joins TRBV5-3 to TRBJ2-5; D uncertain. TRBV5-3 belongs to the ORF category, with a function that is uncertain. The CDR3 covers 13 residues. Trimming removed 0 bases from V and 5 bases from J, with 8 bases in between.

The chain carries TRBV12-3 or TRBV12-4 and TRBJ2-6; TRBD1 agrees at 7 bases. The CDR3 loop spans 19 amino acids. V shed 7 bases and J 0 bases; nucleotides not matched to a gene: 15. The CDR3 loop is CASNWTGGRRVSGANVLTF. The DNA for the CDR3 is TGTGCCAGCAATTGGACAGGAGGCCGAAGAGTCTCTGGGGCCAACGTCCTGACTTTC.